This record looks at one T cell receptor (beta chain) sequence and its context. What it binds is not known. This sample is part of a study of T cell responses to AZD1222 COVID-19 vaccine. Whole-study results and caveats: The donor cohort was predominantly white British with a female majority, and clonal diversity may have been underestimated. Targets within unmutated variant regions were reportedly found for nearly half of spike-specific TCRs.

This CDR3 has 14 residues. Looked up from germline, CDR1 is MNHEY and CDR2 is SVGAGI. Trimming shortened V by 4 bases and J by 7 bases, and 11 bases separated the two germline ends. Profiled with immunoSEQ multiplex PCR; TCRdb holds only in-frame clones, not every one. The table records around 170,000 clones, less than 95% of them present only once. This sequence joins TRBV6-5 and TRBJ1-6; TRBD1 is a possible D gene (5 bases). This clonotype was sampled from an adult in good health. The material sequenced was peripheral blood, taken on day 0 of AZD1222 vaccination. The chain's CDR3 is CASSFEGINSPLHF. CDR3 in DNA: TGTGCCAGCAGTTTCGAGGGGATCAATTCACCCCTCCACTTT.